These 11 T cell receptor beta chains originate from one sample sequenced in a study of shared clonotypes between healthy human individuals. Sequenced by immunoSEQ multiplex PCR; TCRdb stores in-frame clones only, minus some. This table holds 530,000 or so clones, around 79% found once. Sequenced: PBMCs. These receptor sequences come from a woman aged 40 to 55 in good health. Some clones in this sample may be carry-over from other donors' samples.

The chain recombines TRBV11-2 with TRBJ2-3, with 10 bases fitting TRBD2. The J segment lost 5 bases and the V segment lost 2 bases, leaving 4 bases of the junction unmatched. The CDR3 length is 15 residues. The V gene's germline CDR1 is SGHAT and CDR2 FQNNGV. The CDR3 sequence: CASSLKAGGVDTQYF. The CDR3 coding sequence is TGTGCCAGCAGCTTAAAAGCGGGAGGGGTAGATACGCAGTATTTT. The full variable domain, rest sourced from reference TRBV11-2 and TRBJ2-3, is EAGVAQSPRYKIIEKRQSVAFWCNPISGHATLYWYQQILGQGPKLLIQFQNNGVVDDSQLPKDRFSAERLKGVDSTLKIQPAKLEDSAVYLCASSLKAGGVDTQYFGPGTRLTVL.

This clone was observed a few times. V and J are TRBV6-1 and TRBJ2-7, with D tentatively TRBD1 or TRBD2 (5 bases each). The V gene lost 6 bases and the J gene lost 1 base, with 13 bases spanning the gap. The CDR3 totals 14 residues. The germline gives CDR1 MNHNS, CDR2 SASEGT. The CDR3 here is CASRSPGPSYEQYF. CDR3 in DNA: TGTGCCAGCAGGTCACCGGGACCGTCCTACGAGCAGTACTTC.

This clone was seen a handful of times. The chain carries TRBV6-1 and TRBJ2-3, with 9 bases lining up with TRBD2. Germline V gives CDR1 MNHNS, CDR2 SASEGT. With 2 bases clipped from V and 2 bases from J, the junction kept 5 bases outside the gene matches. The length of the CDR3 is 16 residues. The CDR3 loop is CASSERLAGLTDTQYF. The CDR3 bases are TGTGCCAGCAGTGAACGCCTAGCGGGGCTCACAGATACGCAGTATTTT.

The chain recombines TRBV5-4 with TRBJ1-1; D is ambiguous. Germline-derived CDR1 and CDR2 are SGHNT and YYREEE (reference sequence). This CDR3 spans 13 amino acids. The V and J ends lost 5 bases and 10 bases respectively, with 18 bases between them. CDR3 nucleotide sequence: TGTGCCAGCAGACCCGACTATACCACGGCAGCTTTCTTT. Its protein product is CASRPDYTTAAFF. Full variable domain (remainder filled in from reference TRBV5-4 and TRBJ1-1): ETGVTQSPTHLIKTRGQQVTLRCSSQSGHNTVSWYQQALGQGPQFIFQYYREEENGRGNFPPRFSGLQFPNYSSELNVNALELDDSALYLCASRPDYTTAAFFGQGTRLTVV.

In its sample, this clone was seen once. The genes are TRBV6-6 and TRBJ2-3; perhaps TRBD2 as D (6 bases). The CDR3 is 16 residues long. V shed 2 bases and J shed 2 bases, with 14 bases lying between them. Per the germline V gene, CDR1 is MNHNY and CDR2 is SVGAGI (reference sequence). The CDR3 nucleotides read TGTGCCAGCAGTTACCGACTAGATTCTCCCACAGATACGCAGTATTTT. Its translation: CASSYRLDSPTDTQYF.

V usage is TRBV2 and J usage is TRBJ1-1; no firm D call. The CDR3 spans 17 residues. CDR1 SNHLY and CDR2 FYNNEI come from the germline V gene. Trimming took 6 bases from V and 0 from J, leaving 20 bases between them. The CDR3 spells CASRLRVQKGLNTEAFF. For the CDR3, the DNA is TGTGCCAGCAGGTTAAGGGTCCAAAAGGGTCTGAACACTGAAGCTTTCTTT.

The V gene is TRBV12-5, the J gene TRBJ1-2; D possibly corresponds to TRBD1 (5 bases). V was pared by 0 bases and J by 6 bases, with 17 bases between. Per germline, CDR1 LGHNT and CDR2 FRNRAP. This CDR3 contains 16 residues. The CDR3 sequence: CASGLVSRGSVDGYTF. For the CDR3, the DNA is TGTGCTAGTGGTTTGGTGTCGAGGGGTTCGGTTGATGGCTACACCTTC. The whole variable domain, remainder taken from reference TRBV12-5 and TRBJ1-2, is DARVTQTPRHKVTEMGQEVTMRCQPILGHNTVFWYRQTMMQGLELLAYFRNRAPLDDSGMPKDRFSAEMPDATLATLKIQPSEPRDSAVYFCASGLVSRGSVDGYTFGSGTRLTVV.

This clone was seen a few times. CDR3: CASGTSGRGGTDTQYF. CDR3 nucleotide sequence: TGTGCCAGCGGGACTAGCGGGAGAGGGGGCACAGATACGCAGTATTTT. V is TRBV6-6 and J is TRBJ2-3; 14 bases line up with TRBD2. Germline values: CDR1 MNHNY, CDR2 SVGAGI (reference sequence). CDR3 length: 16 amino acids. The ends lost 8 bases at V and 1 base at J; junction bases unmatched: 5.

With regard to this clone: This may come from a read error, since a much larger clone is one base off. V is TRBV18 and J is TRBJ1-2; possibly TRBD1 for D (5 bases). CDR1 and CDR2 (germline): KGHSH, LQKENI. The length of the CDR3 is 13 residues. The CDR3 loop is CASARSDSYGHTF. The CDR3 DNA is TGTGCCAGCGCGCGATCAGACAGCTATGGCCACACCTTC.

This clone is a singleton in its sample. This sequence joins TRBV10-3 and TRBJ2-7, with 7 bases lining up with TRBD2. There are 11 residues in the CDR3. The germline V gene encodes CDR1 ENHRY and CDR2 SYGVKD. J lost 5 bases, V lost 11 bases, and 6 bases had no gene match. CDR3 sequence reads: CAHRAGDEQYF. The CDR3 coding sequence is TGTGCCCACCGGGCGGGGGACGAGCAGTACTTC.

The table lists this clone with a count of one. The chain joins TRBV6-1 to TRBJ2-1; D tentatively fits TRBD1 or TRBD2 (5 bases each). Germline V lookup: CDR1 MNHNS, CDR2 SASEGT. The CDR3 spans 16 residues. V lost 4 bases and J lost 5, with 18 bases in between. For the CDR3, the DNA is TGTGCCAGCAGTGCCTACCGGGACCACGTCAACAATGAGCAGTTCTTC. Translating gives CASSAYRDHVNNEQFF.